The 13 T cell receptor beta chains below come from one sample, sequenced in a study of blood T cell repertoires in COVID-19. The assay was immunoSEQ multiplex PCR, and TCRdb's table has in-frame clones only and misses some. The data contain approximately 290,000 clones, around 90% of them singletons. Input material: PBMCs or T cells enriched from blood (not recorded which). These receptors all come from a woman in her 30s who had recovered from COVID-19.

This chain joins TRBV11-2 and TRBJ1-1, with D possibly being TRBD1 (6 bases). V lost 2 bases and J 1 base, leaving 11 bases between the germline ends. This CDR3 is 15 amino acids long. From germline, CDR1 is SGHAT and CDR2 FQNNGV. The CDR3 nucleotides are TGTGCCAGCAGCTTACGGGAACAGGGGAACACTGAAGCTTTCTTT. This encodes CASSLREQGNTEAFF.

J is TRBJ2-1 and V is TRBV9; maybe TRBD2 (6 bases). Germline values: CDR1 SGDLS, CDR2 YYNGEE. Trimming left V 4 bases short and J 0 bases short, with 26 bases between. The CDR3 runs to 20 residues. The CDR3: CASSPYPGEAVTSSYNEQFF. The CDR3, as DNA: TGTGCCAGCAGCCCGTACCCCGGGGAGGCCGTAACGAGCTCCTACAATGAGCAGTTCTTC.

The genes are TRBV6-1 and TRBJ2-5; 9 positions match TRBD1. Germline trimming cut 3 bases from V and 4 bases from J; bases unmatched to any gene: 3. Per the germline V gene, CDR1 is MNHNS and CDR2 is SASEGT. The CDR3 contains 14 residues. The CDR3 spells CASSEHRGLETQYF. The CDR3 coding sequence is TGTGCCAGCAGTGAGCACAGGGGGCTAGAGACCCAGTACTTC.

This clone was counted between two and nine times. The rearrangement uses TRBV28 and TRBJ1-2; 10 bases fit TRBD1. Germline V CDR1 and CDR2: MDHEN, SYDVKM. The CDR3 has 18 residues. After removal of 5 bases from V and 2 bases from J, the junction contained 14 bases not matched to a gene. The CDR3: CASSTTYKPGQGNYGYTF. The CDR3 bases are TGTGCCAGCAGTACCACCTATAAACCGGGACAGGGGAACTATGGCTACACCTTC.

In the case of this clone: One end of the junction varies from germline; a read error may be responsible. The chain employs TRBV7-7 and TRBJ2-7, with 10 positions matching TRBD1. Germline loops: CDR1 SSHAT, CDR2 FNYEAQ (reference sequence). The CDR3 is 15 amino acids. The DNA of the CDR3 is TGTGCTAGCAGCTTAGCGCCTGGGACAGGGGCCGAGCAGTACTTC. Translation gives CASSLAPGTGAEQYF.

The gene calls are TRBV5-1 and TRBJ2-7, with TRBD1 matching 10 bases. Germline values: CDR1 SGHRS, CDR2 YFSETQ. This CDR3 comprises 14 residues. V lost 4 bases to trimming and J lost 1 base; unmatched junction nucleotides: 2. CDR3 nucleotide sequence: TGCGCCAGCAGCCGGACAGGGGGGTCCTACGAGCAGTACTTC. It encodes CASSRTGGSYEQYF.

The rearrangement links TRBV5-6 to TRBJ2-7; D ambiguous. Looked up from germline, CDR1 is SGHDT and CDR2 is YYEEEE. Between the trimmed V and J ends, which lost 4 bases and 3 bases, there was a span of 14 bases. This CDR3 region has 14 residues. The CDR3 DNA sequence: TGTGCCAGCAGCCCAAAGAGAGGTAACTACGAGCAGTACTTC. Translated, it gives CASSPKRGNYEQYF.

The chain links TRBV14 to TRBJ2-1, with 11 bases aligning to TRBD2. Germline V lookup: CDR1 SGHDN, CDR2 FVKESK. The CDR3 runs 16 residues. Trimming at V came to 4 bases and at J to 7 bases, leaving 9 bases not matched to a gene. Here the CDR3 reads CASSRARLAGGNEQFF. The CDR3 bases are TGTGCCAGCAGCCGAGCACGTCTAGCGGGAGGTAATGAGCAGTTCTTC.

V gene TRBV7-3 combines with J gene TRBJ2-1, with a possible D match to TRBD1 (5 bases). The CDR3 extends over 15 amino acids. V lost 1 base to trimming and J lost 3 bases, with 10 bases between them. In germline, CDR1 is SGHTA, CDR2 FQGTGA. The CDR3 DNA is TGTGCCAGCAGCTTAAATGGGGCCGGCTACAATGAGCAGTTCTTC. Amino acids: CASSLNGAGYNEQFF.

The chain employs TRBV6-5 and TRBJ2-1; 9 bases align to TRBD2. V shed 3 bases and J 9 bases; nucleotides not matched to a gene: 12. The CDR3 is 16 amino acids. Germline CDR1 MNHEY, CDR2 SVGAGI. The CDR3 region has the DNA TGTGCCAGCAGTTATAGTGGCGGGAGGGCCGTTTTTGAGCAGTTCTTC. Its protein is CASSYSGGRAVFEQFF.

This sequence joins TRBV7-6 and TRBJ2-5, with 11 bases identical to TRBD2. V lost 1 base and J lost 3; bases outside the gene matches: 10. Germline CDR1 SGHVS, CDR2 FNYEAQ. This CDR3 is built from 18 residues. This CDR3 is CASSLGLAGGYGEETQYF. The CDR3 coding sequence is TGTGCCAGCAGCTTAGGGCTAGCGGGAGGATATGGGGAAGAGACCCAGTACTTC.

This sequence joins TRBV5-1 and TRBJ1-4; 10 nucleotides line up with TRBD1. Germline CDR1 is SGHRS and CDR2 is YFSETQ. Trimming took 3 bases from V and 3 from J; bases not matched to a gene: 2. The CDR3 length is 15 residues. The CDR3 is CASSSGQGANEKLFF. DNA for the CDR3: TGCGCCAGCAGCTCCGGACAGGGGGCTAATGAAAAACTGTTTTTT.

The chain recombines TRBV14 with TRBJ2-3; 10 positions agree with TRBD1. V lost 6 bases, J lost 5 bases, and 8 bases stayed unmatched. The CDR3 length is 15 residues. In germline, CDR1 is SGHDN, CDR2 FVKESK. CDR3 DNA sequence: TGTGCCAGCAGACTAACGGGACAGGGGCTAGATACGCAGTATTTT. Residues: CASRLTGQGLDTQYF.